Sequencing of this TCR beta chain was carried out in a study of CD8 T cells in Susac syndrome. Study-wide points: The study recognized that the number of individuals in its TCR sequencing and HLA analysis was relatively small.

Concerning this clonotype itself: What it binds is not known.

This CDR3 is built from 16 residues. Germline V gene lookup returns CDR1 MNHEY and CDR2 SMNVEV (reference sequence). The ends were cut back, 3 bases at V and 5 bases at J, with 17 bases in the middle. With random hexamers, roughly 0.5 to 1 ug RNA was reverse transcribed. The authors amplified TCR beta CDR3 across 54 Vbeta and 13 Jbeta using immunoSEQ multiplex PCR. TCRdb reanalysed the immunoSEQ multiplex PCR reads using MiXCR and keeps one entry per CDR3 protein. The repertoire holds some 180,000 distinct CDR3 sequences, with around 94% as singletons. The TCR was taken from a human donor with Susac syndrome. The sequencing input was CD4+ T cells from PBMCs. The chain carries TRBV27 and TRBJ2-1, with D perhaps matching TRBD2 (6 bases). The CDR3 spells CASSFGGALWNNEQFF. The CDR3, as DNA: TGTGCCAGCAGTTTCGGGGGAGCCTTATGGAACAATGAGCAGTTCTTC.